A selection of T cell receptor beta chains follows, all from one sample in a study of CD8 T cells in ankylosing spondylitis. MiXCR was run by TCRdb on the 5' RACE reads, yielding one entry per CDR3 protein. The sample shows roughly 350,000 distinct CDR3 sequences, 8% of them seen only once. Sequencing input: blood, either unsorted or a sorted T cell fraction (not recorded which). These receptors were collected from a male donor with ankylosing spondylitis. Both conserved end residues are part of each CDR3. A D gene is named only where the DNA matches it firmly. Part of the rows lack a size; the others show once, few, many or a class for expanded clones.

CDR3: CASSRDGLAYNEQFF; DNA: TGTGCCAGCAGCCGGGACGGGTTAGCCTACAATGAGCAGTTCTTC; D: -; size: few; V: TRBV2; J: TRBJ2-1
CDR3: CASSFTREETQYF; DNA: TGTGCCAGCAGCTTTACCCGGGAGGAGACCCAGTACTTC; D: -; size: -; V: TRBV5-6; J: TRBJ2-5
CDR3: CASSPSGRGGSYNEQFF; DNA: TGTGCCAGCTCACCATCTGGACGTGGTGGCTCCTACAATGAGCAGTTCTTC; D: -; size: few; V: TRBV18; J: TRBJ2-1
CDR3: CSVESLAKNIQYF; DNA: TGCAGCGTTGAATCCTTAGCCAAAAACATTCAGTACTTC; D: -; size: -; V: TRBV29-1; J: TRBJ2-4
CDR3: CATGRGDNYGYTF; DNA: TGTGCCACCGGGCGGGGGGATAACTATGGCTACACCTTC; D: -; size: -; V: TRBV28; J: TRBJ1-2
CDR3: CASTPRGTGRWYGYTF; DNA: TGTGCCAGCACCCCTCGGGGGACAGGGAGGTGGTATGGCTACACCTTC; D: TRBD1; size: few; V: TRBV12-3/TRBV12-4; J: TRBJ1-2
CDR3: CSANRPLGGVYEQYF; DNA: TGCAGTGCTAACAGGCCCCTGGGGGGCGTCTACGAGCAGTACTTC; D: -; size: -; V: TRBV20-1; J: TRBJ2-7
CDR3: CASSVASGTEYEQYF; DNA: TGTGCCAGCAGCGTAGCTTCCGGGACAGAATACGAGCAGTACTTC; D: TRBD1; size: -; V: TRBV9; J: TRBJ2-7
CDR3: CASSQDDNEQFF; DNA: TGCGCCAGCAGCCAAGATGACAATGAGCAGTTCTTC; D: -; size: many; V: TRBV4-3; J: TRBJ2-1
CDR3: CASSQNSNTEAFF; DNA: TGTGCCAGCAGCCAAAATTCGAACACTGAAGCTTTCTTT; D: -; size: many; V: TRBV3-1; J: TRBJ1-1
CDR3: CASSQVYYEQYF; DNA: TGTGCCAGCAGCCAAGTATACTACGAGCAGTACTTC; D: -; size: few; V: TRBV3-1; J: TRBJ2-7
CDR3: CASVDMVGVSNEQFF; DNA: TGTGCCAGCGTGGACATGGTTGGTGTATCCAATGAGCAGTTCTTC; D: -; size: -; V: TRBV12-3/TRBV12-4; J: TRBJ2-1
CDR3: CASSGGRGNEQFF; DNA: TGTGCCAGCAGCGGGGGGAGAGGCAATGAGCAGTTCTTC; D: TRBD2; size: -; V: TRBV12-3/TRBV12-4; J: TRBJ2-1
CDR3: CASGGYGTYEQYF; DNA: TGTGCCAGTGGGGGGTACGGAACCTACGAGCAGTACTTC; D: -; size: -; V: TRBV6-6; J: TRBJ2-7
CDR3: CASSQGLGGGTDTQYF; DNA: TGCGCCAGCAGCCAAGGGTTGGGGGGTGGCACAGATACGCAGTATTTT; D: -; size: -; V: TRBV4-3; J: TRBJ2-3
CDR3: CASSTRLAGHEQFF; DNA: TGTGCCAGCAGCACCCGACTAGCGGGACATGAGCAGTTCTTC; D: TRBD2; size: -; V: TRBV11-2; J: TRBJ2-1
CDR3: CASSWGLAGSTDTQYF; DNA: TGTGCCAGCAGTTGGGGACTAGCGGGGAGCACAGATACGCAGTATTTT; D: TRBD2; size: -; V: TRBV28; J: TRBJ2-3
CDR3: CASSLKFMGLYGYTF; DNA: TGTGCCAGCAGTTTGAAATTTATGGGCCTCTATGGCTACACCTTC; D: -; size: many; V: TRBV27; J: TRBJ1-2
CDR3: CASSLPGDTGELFF; DNA: TGCGCCAGCAGCTTGCCGGGAGATACCGGGGAGCTGTTTTTT; D: -; size: -; V: TRBV5-1; J: TRBJ2-2
CDR3: CASSLGPAYSYNEQFF; DNA: TGTGCCAGCAGCTTAGGTCCAGCGTATTCTTACAATGAGCAGTTCTTC; D: -; size: many; V: TRBV7-2; J: TRBJ2-1
CDR3: CASSPREGRTYEQYF; DNA: TGTGCCAGCAGTCCAAGAGAGGGCAGGACCTACGAGCAGTACTTC; D: -; size: few; V: TRBV12-3/TRBV12-4; J: TRBJ2-7
CDR3: CASSLGTAGYEQYF; DNA: TGTGCCAGCAGCTTGGGGACAGCCGGCTACGAGCAGTACTTC; D: TRBD1; size: few; V: TRBV7-9; J: TRBJ2-7
CDR3: CASSPRKGEAFF; DNA: TGTGCCAGCAGCCCCCGAAAAGGTGAAGCTTTCTTT; D: -; size: many; V: TRBV12-3/TRBV12-4; J: TRBJ1-1
CDR3: CSAPEGFIDNEQFF; DNA: TGCAGTGCCCCGGAGGGGTTCATCGACAATGAGCAGTTCTTC; D: -; size: -; V: TRBV20-1; J: TRBJ2-1
CDR3: CASSVRTSGPSYEQYF; DNA: TGTGCCAGCAGCGTTAGGACTAGCGGGCCATCCTACGAGCAGTACTTC; D: TRBD2; size: many; V: TRBV9; J: TRBJ2-7
CDR3: CATQDRGEQYF; DNA: TGTGCCACCCAGGACAGGGGCGAGCAGTACTTC; D: TRBD1; size: few; V: TRBV24-1; J: TRBJ2-7
CDR3: CASSPALADVRYTGELFF; DNA: TGTGCCAGCAGCCCCGCACTAGCGGACGTTAGGTACACCGGGGAGCTGTTTTTT; D: TRBD2; size: many; V: TRBV11-2; J: TRBJ2-2